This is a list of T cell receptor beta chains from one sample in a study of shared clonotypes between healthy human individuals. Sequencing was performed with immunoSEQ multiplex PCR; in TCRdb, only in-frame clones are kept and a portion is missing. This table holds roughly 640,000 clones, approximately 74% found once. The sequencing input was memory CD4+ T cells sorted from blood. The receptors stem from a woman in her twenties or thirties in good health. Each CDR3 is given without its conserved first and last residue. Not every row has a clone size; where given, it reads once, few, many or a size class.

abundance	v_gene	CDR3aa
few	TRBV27	ASSLLGTGNTGELF
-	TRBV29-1	SVALLAQSQDEQF
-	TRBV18	ASSPASGANEKLF
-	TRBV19	ASSRGGFRSKNIQY
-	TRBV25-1	ASTTAVSSTDTQY
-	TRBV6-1	ASSEAWQFTEAF
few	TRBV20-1	SVVANYGYT
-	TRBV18	ASSPGNAYEQY
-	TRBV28	AGRYSGSRAHEQF
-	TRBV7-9	ASSFELAIENIQY
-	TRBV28	ASRSSDEKLF
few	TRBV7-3	ASRRQRDSYEQY
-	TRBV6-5	ASSIDETYGYT
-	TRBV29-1	SVRTGEGVYGYT
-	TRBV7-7	ASSSGSGTRGVTDTQY
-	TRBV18	ASSPQGAVSNQPQH
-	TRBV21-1	ASSSKIENTEAF
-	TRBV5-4	ASSLNRGSEKLF
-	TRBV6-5	ASTPRGENTGELF
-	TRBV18	ASSLDVSVTEAF